Following are 6 T cell receptor beta chains from one sample sequenced in a study of CD8 T cells in ankylosing spondylitis. Findings and caveats of the study: Characteristic of ankylosing spondylitis blood, it appeared, was a TCR beta motif comprising roughly eight highly homologous variants.

One entry per CDR3 protein, called by TCRdb with MiXCR from the 5' RACE reads. The sample consists of more than 600,000 distinct CDR3 sequences, roughly 20% of them appearing once. No antigen is known for these receptors. The sequenced sample consisted of blood, either unsorted or a sorted T cell fraction (not recorded which). These TCRs come from a male donor with ankylosing spondylitis.

This sequence joins TRBV30 and TRBJ2-7; D is unresolved. The CDR3 runs to 14 residues. V dropped 0 bases and J dropped 8 bases, with 17 bases sitting between them. Germline-derived CDR1 and CDR2 are GTSNPN and SVGIG (reference sequence). For the CDR3, the DNA is TGTGCCTGGAGTGTACGGCAAGGGCCGGTGAAGCAGTACTTC. Translation: CAWSVRQGPVKQYF.

This chain links TRBV12-3 or TRBV12-4 with TRBJ2-5; D is unclear. The CDR3 has 14 amino acids. Trimming stripped 4 bases from V and 5 bases from J, with 14 bases between. CDR3 DNA: TGTGCCAGCAGTTCCCCCGGCCGTCTGGAGACCCAGTACTTC. Translation: CASSSPGRLETQYF.

This clonotype was seen more than once but under ten times. This chain connects TRBV12-3 or TRBV12-4 to TRBJ2-7; D might be TRBD2 (5 bases). V dropped 5 bases and J dropped 9 bases, with 14 bases sitting between them. The CDR3 loop spans 12 amino acids. The CDR3 DNA follows: TGTGCCAGCAGTGAAACCCGGGGAAGGCAGTACTTC. Translating it yields CASSETRGRQYF.

This clonotype has more than one count but fewer than ten. CDR3 loop: CASSQPQRAGELFF. For the CDR3, the DNA is TGTGCCAGCAGTCAGCCGCAGAGGGCCGGGGAGCTGTTTTTT. The chain employs TRBV6-2 or TRBV6-3 and TRBJ2-2; possible D gene TRBD2, 5 bases. The CDR3 runs to 14 residues. V dropped 5 bases and J dropped 6 bases, with 13 bases sitting between them. In germline, CDR1 is MNHEY, CDR2 SVGEGT.

V is TRBV12-3 or TRBV12-4 and J is TRBJ1-5, with 7 bases fitting TRBD1. Trimming at V came to 5 bases and at J to 1 base, leaving 5 bases not matched to a gene. There are 15 residues in the CDR3. The CDR3 reads CASSTEQGSNQPQHF. CDR3 DNA: TGTGCCAGCAGTACCGAACAGGGGAGCAATCAGCCCCAGCATTTT.

Points on this clonotype: At one boundary the junction diverges from the germline segment, which might be a read error. The V call is TRBV18, the J call TRBJ1-5; the match to TRBD1 covers 8 bases. Germline V CDR1 and CDR2: KGHSH, LQKENI. The CDR3 is 15 amino acids. The CDR3 nucleotides are TGTGCCAGCTCCCCCGGGCCAGGGGGCAATCGGCCCCAGCATTTT. It is translated as CASSPGPGGNRPQHF.